Each of the 22 T cell receptor beta chains below was sequenced from the same sample in a study of T-cell reconstitution after alpha-beta-depleted transplantation in children. The TCRbeta library incorporated unique molecular identifiers. MiXCR, applied by TCRdb to the PCR reads, yields one record per CDR3 protein. The sample includes over 90,000 distinct CDR3 sequences, 5% to 6% seen only once; the top ten take about 6%. The material sequenced was PBMCs, mostly from graft donor cells, taken 60 days after TCRalphabeta/CD19-depleted stem cell transplant. These receptors came from a female patient aged 2-15 years who had a stem cell transplant for Fanconi anemia, so the T cells may come from the graft donor.

This clonotype was observed many times. This chain uses TRBV7-9 with TRBJ2-1; 7 bases fit TRBD1. Trimming took 7 bases from V and 2 from J; bases not matched to a gene: 5. From germline, CDR1 is SEHNR and CDR2 FQNEAQ (reference sequence). This CDR3 comprises 14 residues. The CDR3 DNA reads TGTGCCAGCAAGGGGGCGACCGCCTACAATGAGCAGTTCTTC. This codes for CASKGATAYNEQFF.

This clonotype was seen ten or more times. CDR3 sequence (DNA): TGTGCCAGCAGTTTGGCCGGGGAGCTGTTTTTT. This translates into CASSLAGELFF. The chain combines TRBV6-1 with TRBJ2-2; D is undetermined. The V and J ends lost 5 bases and 6 bases respectively, with 4 bases between them. The CDR3 length is 11 residues. The germline CDR1 and CDR2 sequences are MNHNS and SASEGT.

This clonotype was seen at least ten times. The chain uses TRBV12-5 and TRBJ2-7; 12 nucleotides match TRBD2. Unmatched junction bases numbered 5, after V lost 7 bases and J lost 1 base. The length of the CDR3 is 15 residues. CDR1 is LGHNT, CDR2 FRNRAP, per germline. CDR3 amino acids: CASASGLAGSYEQYF. CDR3 in DNA: TGTGCTAGTGCCTCTGGACTAGCGGGGTCCTACGAGCAGTACTTC. Full variable domain (rest looked up from reference TRBV12-5 and TRBJ2-7): DARVTQTPRHKVTEMGQEVTMRCQPILGHNTVFWYRQTMMQGLELLAYFRNRAPLDDSGMPKDRFSAEMPDATLATLKIQPSEPRDSAVYFCASASGLAGSYEQYFGPGTRLTVT.

The chain has TRBV7-3 and TRBJ2-3; 8 bases align to TRBD1. This CDR3 has 14 amino acids. V shed 5 bases and J 1 base; nucleotides not matched to a gene: 2. CDR1 and CDR2 (germline): SGHTA, FQGTGA. The CDR3 reads CASSTTGGTDTQYF. The DNA for the CDR3 is TGTGCCAGCAGCACGACAGGGGGCACAGATACGCAGTATTTT. The variable domain in full, with the rest retrieved from reference TRBV7-3 and TRBJ2-3, is GAGVSQTPSNKVTEKGKYVELRCDPISGHTALYWYRQSLGQGPEFLIYFQGTGAADDSGLPNDRFFAVRPEGSVSTLKIQRTERGDSAVYLCASSTTGGTDTQYFGPGTRLTVL.

This clonotype was recorded many times. The rearrangement joins TRBV18 to TRBJ2-7, with 7 bases aligning to TRBD1. From germline, CDR1 is KGHSH and CDR2 LQKENI. This CDR3 region has 15 residues. V lost 3 bases and J lost 2; bases outside the gene matches: 7. The CDR3 sequence: CASSPPDRETYEQYF. In DNA, the CDR3 is TGTGCCAGCTCACCGCCCGACAGGGAAACCTACGAGCAGTACTTC.

This clonotype was found a few times. The chain employs TRBV5-1 and TRBJ2-3; TRBD1 is a possible D gene (5 bases). The CDR3 length is 15 residues. Between the trimmed V and J ends, which lost 0 bases and 2 bases, there was a span of 10 bases. The germline CDR1 and CDR2 sequences are SGHRS and YFSETQ. In DNA, the CDR3 is TGCGCCAGCAGCTTGGACAGGAGCCCCACAGATACGCAGTATTTT. It codes for CASSLDRSPTDTQYF.

This clonotype has ten or more counts. The gene calls are TRBV2 and TRBJ2-5; no reliable D call. From germline, CDR1 is SNHLY and CDR2 FYNNEI. This CDR3 is 12 amino acids long. The germline V and J ends were trimmed by 5 bases and 4 bases, with 8 bases remaining between them. The DNA for the CDR3 is TGTGCCAGCAGTAGCAATACAGAGACCCAGTACTTC. It yields the protein CASSSNTETQYF.

The chain combines TRBV29-1 with TRBJ2-1; tentatively, D is TRBD1 or TRBD2 (5 bases each). The CDR3 has 18 amino acids. The germline V and J ends were trimmed by 6 bases and 3 bases, with 27 bases remaining between them. Germline V lookup: CDR1 SQVTM, CDR2 ANQGSEA. CDR3 DNA sequence: TGCAGCGTGAAGGGCGGCCCCAGGGAGAGGGAAAACTACAATGAGCAGTTCTTC. Translating it yields CSVKGGPRERENYNEQFF.

This clonotype has a count of ten or more. The chain employs TRBV20-1 and TRBJ2-3; possibly TRBD1 or TRBD2 for D (5 bases each). The CDR3 length is 19 residues. The germline V and J ends were trimmed by 1 base and 0 bases, with 23 bases remaining between them. Per germline, CDR1 DFQATT and CDR2 SNEGSKA (reference sequence). The CDR3 spells CSARARLRDPSSSTDTQYF. The CDR3 region has the DNA TGCAGTGCTAGAGCCCGGCTTCGGGACCCTTCGTCTAGCACAGATACGCAGTATTTT.

Concerning this clonotype itself: One junction end disagrees with the germline gene, perhaps due to a read error. The CDR3 here is CCAPSPTRALNTEAFF. CDR3 nucleotides: TGCTGTGCTCCCTCCCCCACCAGGGCCTTAAACACTGAAGCTTTCTTT. V is TRBV20-1 and J is TRBJ1-1; maybe TRBD1 (5 bases). Looked up from germline, CDR1 is DFQATT and CDR2 is SNEGSKA (reference sequence). The length of the CDR3 is 16 residues.

Concerning this clonotype itself: It may be a read error: a sequence one base away is much more abundant. V gene TRBV5-1 combines with J gene TRBJ2-3; D is tentatively TRBD1 or TRBD2 (5 bases each). This CDR3 is built from 19 residues. CDR1 and CDR2 (germline): SGHRS, YFSETQ. V lost 2 bases and J 3 bases, leaving 25 bases between the germline ends. CDR3 protein: CASSFFGSGRTVGTDTQYF. CDR3 DNA sequence: TGCGCCAGCAGCTTCTTTGGGTCAGGGAGAACTGTTGGGACAGATACGCAGTATTTT.

This clonotype has a handful of counts. This sequence joins TRBV18 and TRBJ2-3, with TRBD2 matching 12 bases. The CDR3 length is 17 residues. CDR1 and CDR2 from the germline V gene are KGHSH and LQKENI. J lost 7 bases, V lost 1 base, and 9 bases had no gene match. Here the CDR3 reads CASSPLILAGGLNTQYF. CDR3 sequence (DNA): TGTGCCAGCTCACCACTCATACTAGCGGGGGGCCTGAATACGCAGTATTTT.

This clonotype has more than one count but fewer than ten. The genes are TRBV7-2 and TRBJ2-1; maybe TRBD2 (6 bases). Germline CDR1 is SGHTA and CDR2 is FQGNSA. Between the trimmed V and J ends, which lost 1 base and 5 bases, there was a span of 15 bases. This CDR3 is built from 16 residues. The CDR3 DNA is TGTGCCAGCAGCTTAGTGGCGTGGGAGGTCAACAATGAGCAGTTCTTC. It specifies CASSLVAWEVNNEQFF.

This clonotype appeared many times. The rearrangement links TRBV11-1 to TRBJ2-7, with D possibly TRBD1 on 6 matching bases. The V and J ends lost 3 bases and 7 bases respectively, with 22 bases between them. The CDR3 sequence is 16 residues long. Germline-derived CDR1 and CDR2 are SGHAT and FQDESV (reference sequence). The DNA of the CDR3 is TGTGCCAGCAGCTTGGGCCCCGGGACACACCTCTGGGAGCAGTACTTC. Amino acids: CASSLGPGTHLWEQYF.

Concerning this clonotype itself: A much larger clone differs from this one at a single base, so this may be a read error. This likely comes from a read error, as the CDR3 has no conserved phenylalanine or tryptophan at its end. The chain uses TRBV9 and TRBJ2-5, with 10 bases identical to TRBD2. V dropped 0 bases and J dropped 5; count of bases not matched to a gene: 7. This CDR3 has 16 amino acids. CDR1 and CDR2 from the germline V gene are SGDLS and YYNGEE. CDR3 region: CASSVAGTSGMETQYL. The CDR3 region has the DNA TGTGCCAGCAGCGTAGCTGGTACTAGCGGGATGGAGACCCAGTACTTA.

In its sample, this clonotype was seen many times. The V and J genes are TRBV15 and TRBJ2-1; the match to TRBD2 covers 11 bases. J was trimmed by 7 bases and V by 3 bases; bases with no gene match: 5. Germline CDR1 and CDR2: LNHNV and YYDKDF (reference sequence). CDR3 length: 15 residues. As DNA, the CDR3 is TGTGCCACCAGCAGGGGAACTAGCGGGGGAAATGAGCAGTTCTTC. Translating gives CATSRGTSGGNEQFF.

The chain couples TRBV18 to TRBJ1-1, with no clear D. CDR1 and CDR2 (germline): KGHSH, LQKENI. Trimming left V 4 bases short and J 1 base short, with 7 bases between. This CDR3 has 13 amino acids. This chain's CDR3 is CASSQQRNTEAFF. The CDR3 nucleotides read TGTGCCAGCTCACAGCAGAGGAACACTGAAGCTTTCTTT.

This chain uses TRBV11-3 with TRBJ2-2; TRBD1 might be the D (6 bases). The CDR3 is 15 residues long. Germline V gene lookup returns CDR1 SGHNT and CDR2 YENEEA. Trimming left V 3 bases short and J 4 bases short, with 12 bases between. The CDR3 protein is CASSLRGTGTGELFF. For the CDR3, the DNA is TGTGCCAGCAGCTTGAGGGGGACGGGCACCGGGGAGCTGTTTTTT. Full variable domain (outside the CDR3, taken from reference TRBV11-3 and TRBJ2-2): EAGVVQSPRYKIIEKKQPVAFWCNPISGHNTLYWYLQNLGQGPELLIRYENEEAVDDSQLPKDRFSAERLKGVDSTLKIQPAELGDSAVYLCASSLRGTGTGELFFGEGSRLTVL.

This clonotype was observed many times. The V call is TRBV10-2, the J call TRBJ2-7; 10 nucleotides line up with TRBD2. Germline V gene sequence: CDR1 WSHSY, CDR2 SAAADI. With V trimmed by 6 bases and J by 3 bases, 2 bases remained unmatched. This CDR3 region has 13 residues. CDR3 nucleotide sequence: TGCGCCAGCAGGTCTAGCGGGGGCTACGAGCAGTACTTC. Translation: CASRSSGGYEQYF.

At least ten counts were recorded for this clonotype. The chain joins TRBV12-3 or TRBV12-4 to TRBJ1-5; maybe TRBD1 (5 bases). The CDR3 covers 12 residues. V lost 6 bases and J 7 bases, leaving 10 bases between the germline ends. The CDR3 nucleotides are TGTGCCAGCAGATGGGGGGTACAGCCCCAGCATTTT. This translates into CASRWGVQPQHF.

There are many counts of this clonotype. The J gene is TRBJ2-2, the V gene TRBV4-1; D may match TRBD1 or TRBD2 (6 bases each). With 0 bases removed from V and 7 bases from J, the gap between germline ends came to 15 bases. Germline CDR1 is MGHRA and CDR2 is YSYEKL. The CDR3 is made up of 16 amino acids. The CDR3 sequence is CASSQDPGARGGELFF. The CDR3 DNA follows: TGCGCCAGCAGCCAAGACCCGGGGGCCCGGGGCGGGGAGCTGTTTTTT.

To note about this clonotype: A read error is likely, as this CDR3 ends without the conserved phenylalanine or tryptophan. The chain combines TRBV2 with TRBJ2-5; TRBD1 aligns across 9 bases. There are 15 residues in the CDR3. V dropped 7 bases and J dropped 5; count of bases not matched to a gene: 11. Germline loops: CDR1 SNHLY, CDR2 FYNNEI. The CDR3 nucleotides read TGTGCCAGCATCCTTACAGGGGGCGCGGGGGAGACCCAGTACTCC. It codes for CASILTGGAGETQYS.